These T cell receptor beta chains were read from a single sample in a study of radiotherapy plus CTLA-4 blockade in lung cancer. Clones were sequenced by immunoSEQ multiplex PCR, and TCRdb holds only the in-frame ones, with some missing. The sample lists 25,000 to 35,000 clones; roughly 77% were seen once. The sample was peripheral blood, taken from a patient treated with radiotherapy plus ipilimumab. The receptors come from a human donor with non-small cell lung cancer that progressed on radiotherapy plus ipilimumab. The CDR3 runs from the conserved cysteine through the conserved F or W. The order of the fields is CDR3 length, D gene, J gene, clone size, V gene, CDR3 DNA, CDR3 protein. D genes are given only for firm matches. Not every row has a clone size; where given, it reads once, few, many or a size class.

18	TRBD2	TRBJ2-6	once	TRBV19	TGTGCCAGTAGAGATGGCGGGGGGCGACCTCGAGGGGCCAACGTCCTGACTTTC	CASRDGGGRPRGANVLTF
14	TRBD1	TRBJ1-2	-	TRBV5-4	TGTGCCAGCAGCTCTACGGACAGGGCTTATGGCTACACCTTC	CASSSTDRAYGYTF
15	-	TRBJ2-1	-	TRBV6-1	TGTGCCAGCAGTGATGGTAGCCGCGGGTCGGATGAGCAGTTCTTC	CASSDGSRGSDEQFF
13	-	TRBJ1-5	few	TRBV18	TGTGCCAGCTCACCAACGGAGGATCAGCCCCAGCATTTT	CASSPTEDQPQHF
12	-	TRBJ2-7	-	TRBV5-6	TGTGCCAGCTCGGACTACTCCTACGAGCAGTACTTC	CASSDYSYEQYF
16	TRBD1	TRBJ2-6	-	TRBV19	TGTGCCAGTAGTCTTGCAGGGGGCGCTGGGGCCAACGTCCTGACTTTC	CASSLAGGAGANVLTF
13	-	TRBJ1-2	-	TRBV18	TGTGCCAGCTCACCAGAACAGAACTATGGCTACACCTTC	CASSPEQNYGYTF
14	TRBD2	TRBJ2-7	-	TRBV9	TGTGCCAGCAGCGTAGCTGAAACTAGCGTTAGGATTAACTTC	CASSVAETSVRINF
17	TRBD1	TRBJ2-2	-	TRBV5-4	TGTGCCAGCAGCTTTAAAGGTGGGACAGGGACCACCGGGGAGCTGTTTTTT	CASSFKGGTGTTGELFF
11	-	TRBJ1-1	-	TRBV20-1	TGCAGTGAAGGGACTAATCCCAAAGCTTTCTTT	CSEGTNPKAFF
16	TRBD2	TRBJ2-5	-	TRBV19	TGTGCCAGTAGGAAGGCAGCGGGGGGGGACAAAGAGACCCAGTACTTC	CASRKAAGGDKETQYF
15	-	TRBJ1-6	-	TRBV5-8	TGTGCCAGCACCCCTGGGGGGGGCCTAAATTCACCCCTCCACTTT	CASTPGGGLNSPLHF
15	TRBD1	TRBJ2-7	-	TRBV19	TGTGCCAGTACCACTTCTGGACAGGGCTCCTACGAGCAGTACTTC	CASTTSGQGSYEQYF
14	-	TRBJ1-4	-	TRBV25-1	TGTGCCAGCAGTGAAGACTCGACCAGTGAAAAACTGTTTTTT	CASSEDSTSEKLFF
16	-	TRBJ2-2	-	TRBV11-3	TGTGCCAGCAGCTTAGAGGGGCGAGTCAACACCGGGGAGCTGTTTTTT	CASSLEGRVNTGELFF
15	-	TRBJ2-5	-	TRBV9	TGTGCCAGCAGCGCATTGGAGGGTTCGGTCGAGACCCAGTACTTC	CASSALEGSVETQYF
17	TRBD2	TRBJ2-3	-	TRBV5-1	TGCGCCAGCAGCTTGGAGGGACTAGCGGGGGCCACAGATACGCAGTATTTT	CASSLEGLAGATDTQYF
15	-	TRBJ2-2	-	TRBV5-1	TGCGCCAGCAGCGTGCAGACAGGGAACACCGGGGAGCTGTTTTTT	CASSVQTGNTGELFF
14	TRBD1	TRBJ1-1	-	TRBV18	TGTGCCAGCTCCCGGGACAGGGTGCAAACTGAAGCTTTCTTT	CASSRDRVQTEAFF
14	-	TRBJ2-5	-	TRBV5-1	TGCGCCAGCAGCCAGGGCTGGGCCAGGGAGACCCAGTACTTC	CASSQGWARETQYF
15	-	TRBJ1-5	-	TRBV5-1	TGCGCCAGCAGCTTGGATGGGGGGGAAGGTCAGCCCCAGCATTTT	CASSLDGGEGQPQHF
15	TRBD1	TRBJ1-5	-	TRBV19	TGTGCCAGTACTAATAGACAGGGGAGGAATCAGCCCCAGCATTTT	CASTNRQGRNQPQHF
14	-	TRBJ1-1	-	TRBV7-2	TGTGCCAGCAGCTTAAACACAAACGTCGGGAAAGCTTTCTTT	CASSLNTNVGKAFF
19	-	TRBJ1-1	-	TRBV27	TGTGCCAGCAGTTTAAAGGCGGGGGGGCATCGGGAGTGGGCGACTGAAGCTTTCTTT	CASSLKAGGHREWATEAFF
14	TRBD1	TRBJ2-7	-	TRBV6-1	TGTGCCAGCAGGACCCAGGGGGCACCCTACGAGCAGTACTTC	CASRTQGAPYEQYF
14	-	TRBJ1-1	-	TRBV6-6	TGTGCCAGCACCACCGCAGGGGTGAACACTGAAGCTTTCTTT	CASTTAGVNTEAFF